These T cell receptor beta chains were read from a single sample in a study of blood T cell repertoires in COVID-19. The assay was immunoSEQ multiplex PCR, and TCRdb's table has in-frame clones only and misses some. The sample contains about 170,000 clones, about 85% of which appear only once. Sequencing was performed on peripheral blood. Source of these receptors: an older man with COVID-19, enrolled during active disease. Both conserved end residues are part of each CDR3. The D gene is left open where the match is weak. Expanded clones are given a class, and other clones once, few, many or no size at all.

CDR3: CASSSRERYEQYF
DNA: TGTGCCAGCAGTTCCCGGGAACGCTACGAGCAGTACTTC
V: TRBV27
size: NA
D: NA
J: TRBJ2-7
length: 13

CDR3: CASSFSGGELFF
DNA: TGTGCCAGCAGTTTTTCGGGGGGAGAACTGTTTTTT
V: TRBV12-3/TRBV12-4
size: NA
D: NA
J: TRBJ1-4
length: 12

CDR3: CASSTRVLYEQYF
DNA: TGTGCCAGTAGTACCCGGGTTCTCTACGAGCAGTACTTC
V: TRBV19
size: NA
D: NA
J: TRBJ2-7
length: 13

CDR3: CASSPTGTEAFF
DNA: TGTGCCAGCAGTCCAACCGGGACAGAAGCTTTCTTT
V: TRBV6-2/TRBV6-3
size: NA
D: NA
J: TRBJ1-1
length: 12

CDR3: CASSHGQVNNEQFF
DNA: TGCGCCAGCAGCCACGGACAGGTTAACAATGAGCAGTTCTTC
V: TRBV5-1
size: NA
D: TRBD1
J: TRBJ2-1
length: 14

CDR3: CASSSNYGYTF
DNA: TGTGCCAGCAGCAGTAACTATGGCTACACCTTC
V: TRBV28
size: NA
D: NA
J: TRBJ1-2
length: 11

CDR3: CASSVERNPGAPQHF
DNA: TGTGCCAGCAGCGTAGAGAGGAACCCAGGGGCGCCCCAGCATTTT
V: TRBV2
size: NA
D: NA
J: TRBJ1-5
length: 15

CDR3: CASSLGRDYNSPLHF
DNA: TGTGCCAGCAGCTTGGGGCGGGACTATAATTCACCCCTCCACTTT
V: TRBV11-1
size: few
D: NA
J: TRBJ1-6
length: 15

CDR3: CASSPPNRGDYGYTF
DNA: TGTGCCAGCTCACCACCGAACAGGGGAGACTATGGCTACACCTTC
V: TRBV18
size: NA
D: TRBD1
J: TRBJ1-2
length: 15

CDR3: CASSQSGAGGRTDTQYF
DNA: TGCGCCAGCAGCCAATCGGGGGCGGGGGGCCGCACAGATACGCAGTATTTT
V: TRBV5-1
size: NA
D: TRBD2
J: TRBJ2-3
length: 17

CDR3: CASSLGGMNTEAFF
DNA: TGTGCCAGCAGCTTAGGAGGGATGAACACTGAAGCTTTCTTT
V: TRBV7-2
size: NA
D: NA
J: TRBJ1-1
length: 14

CDR3: CASSLTETYEQYF
DNA: TGTGCCAGCAGTTTAACAGAGACCTACGAGCAGTACTTC
V: TRBV27
size: NA
D: NA
J: TRBJ2-7
length: 13

CDR3: CASSQDVAGGTEAFF
DNA: TGCGCCAGCAGCCAAGATGTTGCAGGGGGAACTGAAGCTTTCTTT
V: TRBV4-3
size: NA
D: TRBD1
J: TRBJ1-1
length: 15

CDR3: CASSLTGGAGELFF
DNA: TGTGCCAGCAGCCTCACAGGGGGCGCCGGGGAGCTGTTTTTT
V: TRBV9
size: once
D: TRBD1
J: TRBJ2-2
length: 14

CDR3: CATSAQTGGSGGYTF
DNA: TGTGCCACCAGCGCCCAGACAGGGGGCTCTGGAGGCTACACCTTC
V: TRBV15
size: NA
D: TRBD1
J: TRBJ1-2
length: 15

CDR3: CASSAGPADSPLHF
DNA: TGCGCCAGCAGCGCGGGGCCGGCGGATTCACCCCTCCACTTT
V: TRBV10-1
size: few
D: NA
J: TRBJ1-6
length: 14

CDR3: CAISEPGTGGGNGYTF
DNA: TGTGCCATCAGTGAGCCTGGGACAGGGGGCGGGAATGGCTACACCTTC
V: TRBV10-3
size: NA
D: TRBD1
J: TRBJ1-2
length: 16

CDR3: CASSPGRGFANTGELFF
DNA: TGTGCCAGCAGCCCCGGTAGGGGCTTCGCGAACACCGGGGAGCTGTTTTTT
V: TRBV7-9
size: NA
D: NA
J: TRBJ2-2
length: 17

CDR3: CSVGHAYNEQFF
DNA: TGCAGCGTGGGACATGCTTACAATGAGCAGTTCTTC
V: TRBV29-1
size: NA
D: NA
J: TRBJ2-1
length: 12

CDR3: CASSLRSGQETQYF
DNA: TGTGCCAGCAGCTTAAGGTCAGGGCAAGAGACCCAGTACTTC
V: TRBV7-9
size: NA
D: NA
J: TRBJ2-5
length: 14

CDR3: CASGRQGNVDEQYF
DNA: TGTGCCAGTGGAAGACAGGGGAACGTCGACGAGCAGTACTTC
V: TRBV19
size: NA
D: TRBD1
J: TRBJ2-7
length: 14

CDR3: CASSLGGYSNQPQHF
DNA: TGCGCCAGCAGCTTGGGAGGTTATAGCAATCAGCCCCAGCATTTT
V: TRBV5-1
size: NA
D: NA
J: TRBJ1-5
length: 15

CDR3: CASSVDSYYGYTF
DNA: TGTGCCAGTAGTGTTGACAGCTACTATGGCTACACCTTC
V: TRBV19
size: NA
D: NA
J: TRBJ1-2
length: 13

CDR3: CASRLEGDRGCSQPQHF
DNA: TGTGCAAGTCGCTTAGAAGGGGACAGGGGCTGTTCTCAGCCCCAGCATTTT
V: TRBV12-2
size: NA
D: NA
J: TRBJ1-5
length: 17

CDR3: CASSLDSLGTDTQYF
DNA: TGTGCCAGCAGCTTGGATTCCCTCGGGACAGATACGCAGTATTTT
V: TRBV5-5
size: NA
D: NA
J: TRBJ2-3
length: 15

CDR3: CASSLGRGTGSGNTIYF
DNA: TGTGCCAGCAGCTTGGGACGGGGGACTGGCTCTGGAAACACCATATATTTT
V: TRBV11-2
size: NA
D: NA
J: TRBJ1-3
length: 17

CDR3: CASSPPLSYEQYF
DNA: TGCGCCAGCAGCCCCCCACTCTCCTACGAGCAGTACTTC
V: TRBV4-1
size: NA
D: NA
J: TRBJ2-7
length: 13

CDR3: CASSQDWGQISHTF
DNA: TGTGCCAGCAGCCAAGACTGGGGGCAGATCTCTCATACCTTC
V: TRBV3-1/TRBV3-2
size: NA
D: NA
J: TRBJ1-2
length: 14

CDR3: CASSSGTGTDGYTF
DNA: TGTGCCAGCAGCTCCGGGACAGGGACTGATGGCTACACCTTC
V: TRBV7-8
size: NA
D: TRBD1
J: TRBJ1-2
length: 14

CDR3: CASSQEGQRNQPQHF
DNA: TGTGCCAGCAGCCAAGAGGGACAGCGCAATCAGCCCCAGCATTTT
V: TRBV16
size: NA
D: TRBD1
J: TRBJ1-5
length: 15

CDR3: CASSQRLGTLTSTQYF
DNA: TGTGCCAGCAGCCAACGGCTCGGGACTCTCACAAGTACGCAGTATTTT
V: TRBV7-6
size: NA
D: NA
J: TRBJ2-3
length: 16

CDR3: CASSITGGGNYGYTF
DNA: TGTGCCAGTAGTATCACAGGGGGCGGAAACTATGGCTACACCTTC
V: TRBV19
size: NA
D: TRBD1
J: TRBJ1-2
length: 15

CDR3: CASSRGTSGFYEQYF
DNA: TGTGCCAGCAGCCGCGGGACTAGCGGGTTCTACGAGCAGTACTTC
V: TRBV3-1/TRBV3-2
size: NA
D: TRBD2
J: TRBJ2-7
length: 15

CDR3: CAISGGGLGNQPQHF
DNA: TGTGCCATCAGCGGGGGAGGGCTCGGGAATCAGCCCCAGCATTTT
V: TRBV10-3
size: NA
D: NA
J: TRBJ1-5
length: 15

CDR3: CATSTGETQYF
DNA: TGTGCCACCAGTACGGGAGAGACCCAGTACTTC
V: TRBV24-1
size: NA
D: NA
J: TRBJ2-5
length: 11

CDR3: CASSLTGLEQFF
DNA: TGTGCCAGCAGCTTAACAGGACTAGAGCAGTTCTTC
V: TRBV5-4
size: NA
D: NA
J: TRBJ2-1
length: 12

CDR3: CASSAPRTGGGELFF
DNA: TGTGCCAGCAGTGCGCCTCGGACAGGGGGAGGGGAGCTGTTTTTT
V: TRBV25-1
size: NA
D: TRBD1
J: TRBJ2-2
length: 15

CDR3: CASSQGRNTEAFF
DNA: TGTGCCAGCAGTCAGGGGAGGAACACTGAAGCTTTCTTT
V: TRBV7-3
size: NA
D: NA
J: TRBJ1-1
length: 13

CDR3: CASSLGSGSGQPQHF
DNA: TGCGCCAGCAGCTTGGGTTCAGGGTCGGGTCAGCCCCAGCATTTT
V: TRBV5-1
size: NA
D: NA
J: TRBJ1-5
length: 15

CDR3: CASSQDGRDSYEQYF
DNA: TGTGCCAGCAGCCAAGATGGGCGGGACTCCTACGAGCAGTACTTC
V: TRBV4-2
size: NA
D: NA
J: TRBJ2-7
length: 15

CDR3: CASSTQVRTTYPGYNEQFF
DNA: TGTGCCAGCAGCACTCAGGTTCGGACTACCTACCCTGGATACAATGAGCAGTTCTTC
V: TRBV21-1
size: NA
D: NA
J: TRBJ2-1
length: 19

CDR3: CASSYSADMNTEAFF
DNA: TGTGCCAGCAGTTACTCGGCAGATATGAACACTGAAGCTTTCTTT
V: TRBV6-5
size: NA
D: NA
J: TRBJ1-1
length: 15

CDR3: CASSEEGRTEAFF
DNA: TGTGCCAGCAGTGAAGAAGGGAGAACTGAAGCTTTCTTT
V: TRBV12-3/TRBV12-4
size: NA
D: NA
J: TRBJ1-1
length: 13

CDR3: CASGIAGVTDTQYF
DNA: TGTGCCAGCGGGATAGCGGGGGTTACAGATACGCAGTATTTT
V: TRBV7-9
size: once
D: TRBD2
J: TRBJ2-3
length: 14

CDR3: CASSSEEDQPQHF
DNA: TGTGCCAGCAGTTCAGAGGAAGATCAGCCCCAGCATTTT
V: TRBV12-3/TRBV12-4
size: once
D: NA
J: TRBJ1-5
length: 13

CDR3: CASSLWAGITEAFF
DNA: TGTGCCAGCAGCTTATGGGCAGGGATAACTGAAGCTTTCTTT
V: TRBV7-3
size: NA
D: NA
J: TRBJ1-1
length: 14

CDR3: CASRGGDTEAFF
DNA: TGTGCCAGCAGAGGGGGGGACACTGAAGCTTTCTTT
V: TRBV6-6
size: few
D: NA
J: TRBJ1-1
length: 12

CDR3: CASSPDRAANQPQHF
DNA: TGTGCCAGTAGTCCGGACAGGGCGGCCAATCAGCCCCAGCATTTT
V: TRBV19
size: NA
D: TRBD1
J: TRBJ1-5
length: 15

CDR3: CASSQDIFRNTEAFF
DNA: TGCGCCAGCAGCCAAGACATCTTCAGGAACACTGAAGCTTTCTTT
V: TRBV4-1
size: NA
D: NA
J: TRBJ1-1
length: 15

CDR3: CASSVDPSGGLNEQYF
DNA: TGTGCCAGCAGCGTAGACCCTAGCGGGGGCCTAAACGAGCAGTACTTC
V: TRBV9
size: NA
D: TRBD2
J: TRBJ2-7
length: 16

CDR3: CASSYSNRGDTEAFF
DNA: TGTGCCAGCAGTTACTCGAACAGGGGGGACACTGAAGCTTTCTTT
V: TRBV6-5
size: NA
D: TRBD1
J: TRBJ1-1
length: 15

CDR3: CASSFFEGDIQYF
DNA: TGCGCCAGCAGCTTTTTCGAAGGAGACATTCAGTACTTC
V: TRBV5-1
size: NA
D: NA
J: TRBJ2-4
length: 13

CDR3: CASSLVGGAGTGELFF
DNA: TGTGCCAGCAGCTTAGTCGGGGGGGCCGGAACCGGGGAGCTGTTTTTT
V: TRBV7-2
size: NA
D: TRBD2
J: TRBJ2-2
length: 16

CDR3: CASSPDTSAGELFF
DNA: TGTGCCAGCTCCCCGGACACCTCAGCGGGGGAGCTGTTTTTT
V: TRBV19
size: NA
D: NA
J: TRBJ2-2
length: 14

CDR3: CASSLRGGLYEQYF
DNA: TGTGCCAGCAGCTTAAGGGGGGGCCTTTACGAGCAGTACTTC
V: TRBV7-9
size: NA
D: NA
J: TRBJ2-7
length: 14